Listed here are 10 T cell receptor beta chains from one sample, sequenced in a study of CD8+ T cells in alopecia areata. Extracted from the samples, RNA was reverse transcribed into cDNA to serve as the sequencing template. Using immunoSEQ multiplex PCR, the repertoire was profiled, and TCRdb retains in-frame clones only, with some absent. The table lists some 120,000 clones, with no singletons. The sequencing input was lesional skin. The receptors derive from a C3H/HeJ mouse with alopecia areata. The strain bears MHC haplotype H2-k.

This clone was detected a few times. Gene names and germline match the mouse. The read gets to within 4 residues of the CDR3 end, and the germline J gene fills in the rest. The rearrangement joins TRBV1 to TRBJ2-7; 10 nucleotides agree with TRBD2. This CDR3 is built from 16 residues. Germline V gene data show CDR1 as NSQYPW and CDR2 as LRSPGD (reference sequence). The DNA read from the CDR3 is TGCACCTGCAGTGCAGATCCTCGACTGGGGGGATAT. Translated: CTCSADPRLGGY. The CDR3 in full is CTCSADPRLGGYEQYF.

In this sample, this clone turned up a few times. Gene names denote mouse genes. The read finishes 4 residues shy of the CDR3 end, and the germline J gene is used to complete it. The chain uses TRBV13-2 and TRBJ2-3; D is possibly TRBD1 (6 bases). Per the germline V gene, CDR1 is NNHNN and CDR2 is SYGAGS (reference sequence). The CDR3 loop spans 15 amino acids. The V end was cut by 0 bases, the J end by 1 base, with 9 bases between. CDR3 DNA (partial): TGTGCCAGCGGTGATGACAGGGAGGGTGCAGAA. This translates into CASGDDREGAE. The full CDR3 sequence reads CASGDDREGAETLYF.

At least ten counts were recorded for this clone. Gene names refer to mouse genes. The sequence runs out 4 residues before the end of the CDR3; the remainder is reconstructed from the germline J gene. The chain carries TRBV13-3 and TRBJ2-2; a weak D match, TRBD1 (6 bases). V lost 4 bases and J lost 3, with 10 bases in between. The CDR3 is 14 residues long. Per germline, CDR1 NNHDY and CDR2 SYVADS. The DNA read from the CDR3 is TGTGCCAGCAGTAACAGGGTACACACCGGG. Its protein product is CASSNRVHTG. The whole CDR3 sequence is CASSNRVHTGQLYF.

This clone was found a few times. Mouse names are used for the genes. Read data end 4 residues before the CDR3 end; the end is taken from the germline J gene. The chain employs TRBV13-2 and TRBJ2-3; possible D gene TRBD1, 6 bases. Germline V lookup: CDR1 NNHNN, CDR2 SYGAGS (reference sequence). This CDR3 has 13 amino acids. CDR3 DNA (partial): TGTGCCAGCGGTGGCCGGGACAAAGAA. Its translation is CASGGRDKE. The entire CDR3 is CASGGRDKETLYF.

As concerns this clone: The gene symbols are mouse symbols. The observed sequence ends 4 residues before the CDR3 terminus, with the missing tail filled in from the germline J gene. The V and J genes are TRBV13-3 and TRBJ2-7; TRBD1 aligns across 7 bases. The CDR3 consists of 14 residues. The ends lost 2 bases at V and 2 bases at J; junction bases unmatched: 4. The germline V gene encodes CDR1 NNHDY and CDR2 SYVADS. The sequenced part of the CDR3 DNA is TGTGCCAGCAGTGAGACAGGGAAACCCTAT. Translation gives CASSETGKPY. The whole CDR3 protein is CASSETGKPYEQYF.

This clone was seen more than once but under ten times. The protein given in TCRdb and the translation of the DNA differ at residue 12, and the sequence presented here derives from the DNA. Germline and genes here are mouse. The CDR3 spells CASTLGTGENSPLYF. The sequenced CDR3 bases are TGTGCCAGCACCCTCGGGACAGGGGAAAATTCGCCC. V and J are TRBV19 and TRBJ1-6, with 10 bases that match TRBD1. Sequencing ends 3 residues short of the CDR3 end; the germline J gene provides the rest. TRBJ1-6 is designated an ORF whose function remains uncertain. The CDR3 consists of 15 residues. V gave up 6 bases and J gave up 7 bases; unmatched junction bases: 7. Germline V gene data show CDR1 as FNHDT and CDR2 as SITEND (reference sequence).

As regards this clone: Genes here carry mouse names. The CDR3 end falls 4 residues outside the read, so it is completed with the germline J gene. This rearrangement joins TRBV13-1 to TRBJ2-2, with 8 bases that match TRBD2. Germline CDR1 NSHNY, CDR2 SYGAGN. The CDR3 is 17 amino acids. The V segment lost 0 bases and the J segment 3 bases; nucleotides outside the gene matches: 7. The sequenced part of the CDR3 DNA is TGTGCCAGCAGTGATGCGCCTGGGGGGAGGTACACCGGG. The encoded protein is CASSDAPGGRYTG. Given in full, the CDR3 is CASSDAPGGRYTGQLYF.

This clone was detected only a few times. The genes and germline here are from mouse. The CDR3 extends 4 residues past the end of the read, so its final part is completed from the germline J gene. The chain employs TRBV19 and TRBJ2-3; 9 nucleotides align to TRBD1. The V segment lost 4 bases and the J segment 1 base; nucleotides outside the gene matches: 4. From germline, CDR1 is FNHDT and CDR2 SITEND (reference sequence). The CDR3 runs 15 residues. CDR3 sequence reads: CASSVRDRGAETLYF. The CDR3 DNA, read in part, is TGTGCCAGCAGTGTGAGGGACAGGGGTGCAGAA.

This clone was observed a handful of times. The protein listed by TCRdb differs at residue 12 from the translated DNA, so the DNA translation is shown. Gene names refer to mouse genes. With the read ending 3 residues before the CDR3 end, the germline J gene is used to fill in that end. The chain recombines TRBV13-3 with TRBJ1-6, with 7 bases lining up with TRBD1. TRBJ1-6 falls under the ORF class, with uncertain function. The CDR3 spans 15 residues. The V segment lost 4 bases and the J segment 4 bases; nucleotides outside the gene matches: 5. Germline V CDR1 and CDR2: NNHDY, SYVADS. This CDR3 is CASSPGQKYNSPLYF. The DNA read from the CDR3 is TGTGCCAGCAGTCCGGGACAGAAATATAATTCGCCC.

Notes on this clone: The gene symbols are mouse symbols. With the read ending 4 residues before the CDR3 end, the germline J gene is used to fill in that end. The rearrangement uses TRBV1 and TRBJ2-1; 7 nucleotides agree with TRBD1. CDR1 NSQYPW and CDR2 LRSPGD come from the germline V gene (reference sequence). The trim removed 5 bases at V and 2 bases at J, leaving 6 bases unmatched. This CDR3 is built from 15 residues. The CDR3 protein is CTCSLRQGDYAEQFF. CDR3 bases read: TGCACCTGCAGTCTTCGACAGGGAGACTATGCT.